These 32 T cell receptor beta chains came from one sample sequenced in a study of blood T cell repertoires in COVID-19. The repertoire was sequenced with immunoSEQ multiplex PCR; TCRdb's copy has only in-frame clones and lacks some. The table lists 150,000 or so clones, roughly 84% of them singletons, with 13% to 15% in the top ten. The sequenced material came from peripheral blood. These receptors were obtained from a man aged 18 to 29 with active or convalescent COVID-19.

The count of this clone is one. This sequence joins TRBV19 and TRBJ1-1, with D maybe TRBD1 (6 bases). This CDR3 is 15 amino acids long. CDR1 is LNHDA and CDR2 is SQIVND in the germline V gene (reference sequence). The germline V and J ends were trimmed by 6 bases and 5 bases, with 19 bases remaining between them. CDR3 residues: CASSQPQGPRTEAFF. CDR3 in DNA: TGTGCCAGTAGCCAGCCACAGGGCCCGAGGACTGAAGCTTTCTTT.

The chain uses TRBV7-6 and TRBJ2-7; 8 bases fit TRBD2. J lost 3 bases, V lost 4 bases, and 5 bases had no gene match. Germline lookup yields CDR1 SGHVS and CDR2 FNYEAQ. This CDR3 spans 14 amino acids. CDR3 nucleotides: TGTGCCAGCAGCTCCGGGACTAGGGACTACGAGCAGTACTTC. This translates into CASSSGTRDYEQYF.

The gene calls are TRBV28 and TRBJ2-3; D not resolved. Germline-derived CDR1 and CDR2 are MDHEN and SYDVKM. The CDR3 is 13 residues long. Trimming removed 6 bases from V and 0 bases from J, with 7 bases in between. The CDR3: CASRLSSTDTQYF. The CDR3 nucleotides are TGTGCCAGCAGGCTTAGTAGCACAGATACGCAGTATTTT. The whole variable domain, remainder taken from reference TRBV28 and TRBJ2-3, is DVKVTQSSRYLVKRTGEKVFLECVQDMDHENMFWYRQDPGLGLRLIYFSYDVKMKEKGDIPEGYSVSREKKERFSLILESASTNQTSMYLCASRLSSTDTQYFGPGTRLTVL.

The chain has TRBV16 and TRBJ1-2; D not certain. The germline V gene has CDR1 KGHSY and CDR2 FQNENV. The V end lost 8 bases, the J end lost 7 bases, and 17 bases lay between the germline ends. The CDR3 totals 13 residues. The CDR3 bases are TGTGCCAGCGCCGCCCCCCCGACATTTGGCTACACCTTC. This translates into CASAAPPTFGYTF.

The chain couples TRBV9 to TRBJ2-3, with 10 bases identical to TRBD2. The CDR3 has 16 amino acids. V dropped 1 base and J dropped 5; count of bases not matched to a gene: 7. CDR1 SGDLS and CDR2 YYNGEE come from the germline V gene. The CDR3 spells CASSVSVAGGLDTQYF. The DNA of the CDR3 is TGTGCCAGCAGCGTATCGGTAGCGGGAGGTTTAGATACGCAGTATTTT.

V gene TRBV6-6 combines with J gene TRBJ1-5; D is unresolved. The V gene lost 5 bases and the J gene lost 4 bases, with 6 bases spanning the gap. CDR3 length equals 12 residues. Germline assignment: CDR1 MNHNY and CDR2 SVGAGI (reference sequence). In DNA form, the CDR3 reads TGTGCCAGCAGTAATCCTAATCAGCCCCAGCATTTT. It is translated as CASSNPNQPQHF.

V is TRBV6-1 and J is TRBJ1-5; the match to TRBD1 covers 7 bases. The CDR3 length is 15 residues. J lost 1 base, V lost 0 bases, and 0 bases had no gene match. Germline V gene sequence: CDR1 MNHNS, CDR2 SASEGT. CDR3 loop: CASSEAGGSNQPQHF. DNA of the CDR3: TGTGCCAGCAGTGAAGCAGGGGGCAGCAATCAGCCCCAGCATTTT.

The V and J genes are TRBV15 and TRBJ1-2, with 9 positions matching TRBD1. The CDR3 has 14 residues. Trimming cost V 5 bases and J 2 bases; bases outside gene matches: 3. CDR1 is LNHNV and CDR2 is YYDKDF in the germline V gene (reference sequence). The CDR3 spells CATSLGQGNYGYTF. CDR3 sequence (DNA): TGTGCCACCAGCCTAGGACAGGGGAACTATGGCTACACCTTC.

This clone showed up just a few times. The V call is TRBV7-9, the J call TRBJ2-7; D not certain. The ends were cut back, 4 bases at V and 12 bases at J, with 13 bases in the middle. This CDR3 has 11 residues. Germline lookup yields CDR1 SEHNR and CDR2 FQNEAQ (reference sequence). The CDR3 here is CASSSGLYPYF. The CDR3 DNA is TGTGCCAGCAGCTCAGGATTATATCCGTACTTC.

The chain has TRBV30 and TRBJ1-2; TRBD1 aligns across 8 bases. The CDR3 spans 17 residues. CDR1 is GTSNPN and CDR2 is SVGIG in the germline V gene (reference sequence). The trim removed 0 bases at V and 4 bases at J, leaving 13 bases unmatched. The CDR3 is CAWSVRPDRVWGYGYTF. The CDR3 region has the DNA TGTGCCTGGAGTGTACGCCCGGACAGGGTTTGGGGCTATGGCTACACCTTC.

This chain connects TRBV15 to TRBJ1-2; D is perhaps TRBD1 (5 bases). The V end lost 2 bases, the J end lost 0 bases, and 19 bases lay between the germline ends. Germline loops: CDR1 LNHNV, CDR2 YYDKDF (reference sequence). The CDR3 extends over 18 amino acids. CDR3 sequence reads: CATSRFSQDRDPNYGYTF. DNA of the CDR3: TGTGCCACCAGCAGATTTAGCCAAGACAGAGATCCTAACTATGGCTACACCTTC.

The DNA of the CDR3 is TGTGCCAGCAGCCGGACCGGCAGGGGAGAGACCCAGTACTTC. It is translated as CASSRTGRGETQYF. The chain uses TRBV7-9 and TRBJ2-5; D is possibly TRBD1 (6 bases). Germline-derived CDR1 and CDR2 are SEHNR and FQNEAQ (reference sequence). CDR3 size: 14 residues. Deletions cut 5 bases from V and 4 bases from J, with 14 bases between.

This clone was found once. V and J are TRBV10-3 and TRBJ2-7, with 10 bases identical to TRBD1. The CDR3 sequence is 14 residues long. V trimming: 8 bases; J trimming: 2 bases; junction bases outside the gene matches: 6. CDR1 and CDR2 (germline): ENHRY, SYGVKD. This CDR3 is CAISGTGEAYEQYF. The DNA of the CDR3 is TGTGCCATCTCCGGGACAGGGGAAGCCTACGAGCAGTACTTC.

This chain uses TRBV27 with TRBJ1-5; 10 nucleotides match TRBD1. In germline, CDR1 is MNHEY, CDR2 SMNVEV (reference sequence). With V trimmed by 5 bases and J by 7 bases, 14 bases remained unmatched. This CDR3 spans 17 amino acids. The CDR3 is CASSRGGTGEGYQPQHF. DNA of the CDR3: TGTGCCAGCAGTCGTGGGGGGACAGGGGAAGGGTACCAGCCCCAGCATTTT.

The chain is built from TRBV2 and TRBJ2-5, with 8 positions matching TRBD2. The CDR3 is 14 amino acids. The germline V gene encodes CDR1 SNHLY and CDR2 FYNNEI. V was clipped by 2 bases and J by 5 bases; unmatched bases: 4. This CDR3 reads CASSERSGSETQYF. The CDR3 nucleotides are TGTGCCAGCAGTGAAAGAAGCGGGAGTGAGACCCAGTACTTC.

The rearrangement uses TRBV19 and TRBJ2-7; 7 bases are shared with TRBD1. J lost 2 bases, V lost 10 bases, and 5 bases had no gene match. CDR1 is LNHDA and CDR2 is SQIVND in the germline V gene (reference sequence). The length of the CDR3 is 12 residues. CDR3 sequence: CATSGQTYEQYF. The CDR3 nucleotides read TGTGCCACCTCGGGACAGACCTACGAGCAGTACTTC. The variable domain in full, completed from reference TRBV19 and TRBJ2-7, reads DGGITQSPKYLFRKEGQNVTLSCEQNLNHDAMYWYRQDPGQGLRLIYYSQIVNDFQKGDIAEGYSVSREKKESFPLTVTSAQKNPTAFYLCATSGQTYEQYFGPGTRLTVT.

In its sample, this clone was seen a few times. The V and J genes are TRBV9 and TRBJ2-1, with 10 bases aligning to TRBD2. The CDR3 contains 15 residues. V dropped 4 bases and J dropped 4; count of bases not matched to a gene: 5. Germline V gives CDR1 SGDLS, CDR2 YYNGEE. CDR3 sequence reads: CASSLGLALYNEQFF. CDR3 in DNA: TGTGCCAGCAGCTTGGGACTAGCGCTATACAATGAGCAGTTCTTC.

V usage is TRBV24-1 and J usage is TRBJ2-3; 16 bases align to TRBD2. V lost 0 bases and J lost 4; bases outside the gene matches: 6. This CDR3 comprises 19 residues. Germline CDR1 reads KGHDR; CDR2 reads SFDVKD. CDR3 amino acids: CATSDLHGTSGRAPDTQYF. The CDR3 nucleotides read TGTGCCACCAGTGATTTGCATGGGACTAGCGGGAGGGCCCCAGATACGCAGTATTTT.

CDR3 loop: CSADTSPYNEQFF. CDR3 in DNA: TGCAGCGCGGACACAAGTCCCTACAATGAGCAGTTCTTC. The rearrangement links TRBV29-1 to TRBJ2-1, with TRBD1 as a possible D gene (5 bases). V lost 7 bases to trimming and J lost 2 bases, with 12 bases between them. The germline CDR1 and CDR2 sequences are SQVTM and ANQGSEA. The CDR3 runs 13 residues.

The chain employs TRBV28 and TRBJ2-4, with TRBD2 identical over 10 bases. The CDR3 is 18 residues long. Germline CDR1 MDHEN, CDR2 SYDVKM. V lost 0 bases to trimming and J lost 2 bases; unmatched junction nucleotides: 7. The CDR3 spells CASSLWSSGSGTKNIQYF. Written as DNA, the CDR3 is TGTGCCAGCAGTTTATGGTCTAGCGGGAGTGGAACCAAAAACATTCAGTACTTC.

This chain links TRBV9 with TRBJ2-1, with 9 bases that match TRBD1. Germline values: CDR1 SGDLS, CDR2 YYNGEE. The V segment lost 0 bases and the J segment 3 bases; nucleotides outside the gene matches: 4. The CDR3 consists of 16 residues. The CDR3 sequence is CASSVVTGGYYNEQFF. As DNA, the CDR3 is TGTGCCAGCAGCGTAGTGACAGGGGGATACTACAATGAGCAGTTCTTC. The full variable domain, rest sourced from reference TRBV9 and TRBJ2-1, is DSGVTQTPKHLITATGQRVTLRCSPRSGDLSVYWYQQSLDQGLQFLIQYYNGEERAKGNILERFSAQQFPDLHSELNLSSLELGDSALYFCASSVVTGGYYNEQFFGPGTRLTVL.

The genes are TRBV7-6 and TRBJ1-2, with D possibly being TRBD1 (5 bases). The V gene's germline CDR1 is SGHVS and CDR2 FNYEAQ. The CDR3 sequence is 13 residues long. V was trimmed by 1 base and J by 7 bases, leaving 10 bases between them. CDR3: CASSLGAGFGYTF. CDR3 nucleotide sequence: TGTGCCAGCAGCTTAGGGGCAGGGTTTGGCTACACCTTC.

This clone appeared once. The chain joins TRBV9 to TRBJ1-2, with 9 positions matching TRBD1. Germline loops: CDR1 SGDLS, CDR2 YYNGEE. With V trimmed by 2 bases and J by 4 bases, 15 bases remained unmatched. The CDR3 totals 18 residues. The DNA of the CDR3 is TGTGCCAGCAGCGTTGACAGGGGGGCACATCGAGAGGGCTATGGCTACACCTTC. Translated, it gives CASSVDRGAHREGYGYTF.

The chain has TRBV29-1 and TRBJ2-1; D gene unclear. In germline, CDR1 is SQVTM, CDR2 ANQGSEA. The CDR3 runs 10 residues. V was shortened by 6 bases and J by 10 bases, with 10 bases between the two germline ends. CDR3 protein: CSVQTPEQFF. The CDR3 nucleotides are TGCAGCGTCCAGACACCAGAGCAGTTCTTC.

CDR3 amino acids: CASSQDGLAGLREQYF. As DNA, the CDR3 is TGCGCCAGCAGCCAAGATGGTCTAGCGGGACTTCGTGAGCAGTACTTC. The gene calls are TRBV4-3 and TRBJ2-7, with TRBD2 matching over 9 bases. CDR3 size: 16 residues. From germline, CDR1 is LGHNA and CDR2 YSLEER. J lost 7 bases, V lost 0 bases, and 10 bases had no gene match.

The gene calls are TRBV15 and TRBJ2-5, with a possible D match to TRBD1 (6 bases). Trimming stripped 1 base from V and 1 base from J, with 7 bases between. The CDR3 loop spans 14 amino acids. Germline V gene data show CDR1 as LNHNV and CDR2 as YYDKDF (reference sequence). CDR3 amino acids: CATSRGGPQETQYF. Here the CDR3 DNA reads TGTGCCACCAGCAGAGGGGGGCCCCAAGAGACCCAGTACTTC. Full variable domain (rest looked up from reference TRBV15 and TRBJ2-5): DAMVIQNPRYQVTQFGKPVTLSCSQTLNHNVMYWYQQKSSQAPKLLFHYYDKDFNNEADTPDNFQSRRPNTSFCFLDIRSPGLGDTAMYLCATSRGGPQETQYFGPGTRLLVL.

The chain employs TRBV5-1 and TRBJ2-1, with TRBD2 matching 15 bases. CDR1 is SGHRS, CDR2 YFSETQ, per germline. The CDR3 covers 14 residues. With 6 bases clipped from V and 7 bases from J, the junction kept 2 bases outside the gene matches. CDR3 residues: CASNGLAGGNEQFF. DNA of the CDR3: TGCGCCAGCAACGGACTAGCGGGGGGGAATGAGCAGTTCTTC.

The chain uses TRBV4-2 and TRBJ2-5; 12 bases match TRBD2. The J segment lost 4 bases and the V segment lost 0 bases, leaving 15 bases of the junction unmatched. CDR3 length equals 20 residues. Germline CDR1 reads LGHNA; CDR2 reads YNFKEQ. This CDR3 reads CASSQDRRASGGARGETQYF. Written as DNA, the CDR3 is TGTGCCAGCAGCCAAGATCGTAGGGCTAGCGGGGGGGCGAGGGGAGAGACCCAGTACTTC.

This clone has only one observation. The rearrangement uses TRBV7-9 and TRBJ2-3, with TRBD1 as a possible D gene (6 bases). Trimming took 4 bases from V and 2 from J, leaving 19 bases between them. The CDR3 length is 17 residues. Germline-derived CDR1 and CDR2 are SEHNR and FQNEAQ (reference sequence). CDR3 in amino acids: CASSSYVQGPLTDTQYF. The DNA of the CDR3 is TGTGCCAGCAGCTCATACGTCCAGGGGCCTCTCACAGATACGCAGTATTTT.

The V gene is TRBV18, the J gene TRBJ2-7; TRBD1 agrees at 12 bases. The V segment lost 2 bases and the J segment 6 bases; nucleotides outside the gene matches: 5. Germline-derived CDR1 and CDR2 are KGHSH and LQKENI. The CDR3 is 15 residues long. CDR3: CASSPAGTGGIEQYF. The CDR3 bases are TGTGCCAGCTCACCAGCGGGGACAGGGGGCATCGAGCAGTACTTC.

With respect to this clone: Mismatch with germline at one junction end may stem from a read error. The CDR3 spells CASSSGQRVSGANVLTF. For the CDR3, the DNA is TGTGCTAGCAGCTCGGGACAGAGAGTCTCTGGGGCCAACGTCCTGACTTTC. V and J are TRBV7-7 and TRBJ2-6, with 7 bases lining up with TRBD1. Germline lookup yields CDR1 SSHAT and CDR2 FNYEAQ (reference sequence). The CDR3 extends over 17 amino acids. Filled out from reference TRBV7-7 and TRBJ2-6, the complete variable domain reads GAGVSQSPRYKVTKRGQDVTLRCDPISSHATLYWYQQALGQGPEFLTYFNYEAQPDKSGLPSDRFSAERPEGSISTLTIQRTEQRDSAMYRCASSSGQRVSGANVLTFGAGSRLTVL.

The chain links TRBV29-1 to TRBJ1-1; 7 positions match TRBD1. V gave up 0 bases and J gave up 8 bases; unmatched junction bases: 9. There are 14 residues in the CDR3. CDR1 is SQVTM, CDR2 ANQGSEA, per germline. The CDR3 sequence is CSVEDPGQPDEAFF. The CDR3 DNA reads as TGCAGCGTTGAAGACCCGGGACAGCCTGACGAAGCTTTCTTT.